This TCR beta chain appears in the sequencing data of a study of blood T cell repertoires in COVID-19. Across the whole study: Material from acute and convalescent COVID-19 was sourced from the United States, Italy and Spain. Nucleic acid was either cDNA or gDNA, and it came from T cells, B-cell-depleted T cells, or PBMCs.

As processed by the authors: Reference gene primer amplification yielded estimated nucleated cell counts. Assay: immunoSEQ multiplex PCR; the TCRdb copy retains only in-frame clones and omits some. V and J calls plus clone size are reproduced from that table; the DNA served to infer D and trimming. The data hold roughly 230,000 clones, with 80% to 85% observed a single time. Material: peripheral blood. The source is a man aged 40-49 years with acute or convalescent COVID-19.

This chain's CDR3 is CASSRGGSPNQPQHF. In DNA, the CDR3 is TGTGCCAGCAGCCGAGGCGGGTCACCCAATCAGCCCCAGCATTTT. The gene calls are TRBV7-9 and TRBJ1-5; D unclear. This CDR3 region has 15 residues. Per the germline V gene, CDR1 is SEHNR and CDR2 is FQNEAQ (reference sequence). Trimming left V 5 bases short and J 3 bases short, with 14 bases between.